Detailed here is one T cell receptor beta chain. What it recognizes is unknown. The V end was cut by 7 bases, the J end by 0 bases, with 18 bases between. The germline gives CDR1 SGHRS, CDR2 YFSETQ. This CDR3 is built from 16 residues. The study ran its PCR with 60 Vbeta and 13 Jbeta primers. The protocol was immunoSEQ multiplex PCR, while the TCRdb copy is restricted to in-frame clones and leaves out a portion. Of approximately 170,000 clones listed, about 84% are singletons. This record belongs to a study of cytomegalovirus exposure and HLA in healthy donors. General study results and limits: There were several of the most significant clusters that appeared linked to common viral pathogens in a later analysis.

This receptor was taken from a man over 45 in good health and CMV-seropositive. What was sequenced was PBMCs. The chain carries TRBV5-1 and TRBJ2-3; D is perhaps TRBD1 (6 bases). The CDR3 coding sequence is TGCGCCAGCGGGGTCTTGGGACACCAAAGCACAGATACGCAGTATTTT. Translation gives CASGVLGHQSTDTQYF.